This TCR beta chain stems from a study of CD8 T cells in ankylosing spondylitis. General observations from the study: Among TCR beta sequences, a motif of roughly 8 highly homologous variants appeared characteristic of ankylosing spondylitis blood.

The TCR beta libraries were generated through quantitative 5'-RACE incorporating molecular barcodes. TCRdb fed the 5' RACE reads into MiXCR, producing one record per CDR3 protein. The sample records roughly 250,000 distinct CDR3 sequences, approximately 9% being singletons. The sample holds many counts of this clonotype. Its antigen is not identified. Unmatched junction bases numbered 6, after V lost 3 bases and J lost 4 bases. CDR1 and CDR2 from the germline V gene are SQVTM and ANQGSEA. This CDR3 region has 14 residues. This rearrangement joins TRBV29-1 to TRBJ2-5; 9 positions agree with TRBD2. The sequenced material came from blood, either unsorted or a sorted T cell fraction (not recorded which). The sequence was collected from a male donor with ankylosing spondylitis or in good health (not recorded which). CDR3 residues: CSVDATSGGETQYF. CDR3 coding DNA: TGCAGCGTTGATGCGACTAGCGGTGGAGAGACCCAGTACTTC.